The 2 T cell receptor beta chains in this list originate from one sample, sequenced in a study of blood T cell repertoires in COVID-19 (dated by TCRdb to about 2020). The library was obtained by the immunoSEQ multiplex PCR assay. Entries here come from immuneACCESS through TCRdb and include only in-frame sequences with V and J called. Some clones fail to appear in such tables; in the studies checked, an unresolved V gene covers under half of the shortfall, and the cause of the remainder is unknown. This sample holds about 140,000 clones; about four fifths were observed only once. The biggest ten clones account for approximately 5% of the sample. The sample comprised peripheral blood. All receptors derive from a human donor in a cohort sampled during active COVID-19.

This chain joins TRBV3-1 (or the pseudogene TRBV3-2) and TRBJ2-3; D is uncertain. The germline V gene encodes CDR1 LGHDT and CDR2 YNNKEL (reference sequence). The CDR3 spans 15 residues. V was cut by 0 bases and J by 4 bases, with 11 bases left in between. The CDR3 sequence is CASSQEGRLSDTQYF. As DNA, the CDR3 is TGTGCCAGCAGCCAAGAAGGCAGGTTGTCAGATACGCAGTATTTT.

The chain uses TRBV27 and TRBJ2-3; a possible D gene is TRBD1 (7 bases). V shed 2 bases and J shed 6 bases, with 27 bases lying between them. Germline lookup yields CDR1 MNHEY and CDR2 SMNVEV (reference sequence). This CDR3 contains 19 residues. CDR3 protein: CASSLRDNPTGRHADTQYF. CDR3 nucleotide sequence: TGTGCCAGCAGTTTACGGGATAACCCGACAGGGAGGCATGCGGATACGCAGTATTTT.